The 5 T cell receptor beta chains below all came from one sample that was sequenced in a study of early T cells in non-severe SARS-CoV-2 infection. MiXCR was run by TCRdb on the 5' RACE reads, yielding one entry per CDR3 protein. There are about 25,000 distinct CDR3 sequences in the sample; about 4.8% occur only once, and approximately 6.6% lies in the top ten. Sequenced: whole blood. The receptors here all came from an adult who was a healthcare worker with PCR-confirmed SARS-CoV-2 infection or an uninfected control (not recorded which).

This clonotype was picked up many times. The chain combines TRBV30 with TRBJ1-3; D call uncertain. This CDR3 is built from 10 residues. In germline, CDR1 is GTSNPN, CDR2 SVGIG (reference sequence). V dropped 5 bases and J dropped 5 bases, with 4 bases sitting between them. The CDR3 spells CAWERNTIYF. CDR3 DNA sequence: TGTGCCTGGGAAAGAAACACCATATATTTT.

This clonotype occurred a few times. The CDR3 DNA follows: TGTGCCAGTGCGGCAGCCCAGGGGCCCAACTATGGCTACACCTTC. Encoded protein: CASAAAQGPNYGYTF. The chain has TRBV19 and TRBJ1-2; D perhaps matches TRBD1 (6 bases). The CDR3 extends over 15 amino acids. V gave up 8 bases and J gave up 2 bases, with 18 bases separating them. Germline CDR1 is LNHDA and CDR2 is SQIVND (reference sequence).

The CDR3 loop reads CSVEYTGGSTDTQYF. As DNA, the CDR3 is TGCAGCGTTGAATATACGGGGGGGAGCACAGATACGCAGTATTTT. V usage is TRBV29-1 and J usage is TRBJ2-3; 8 nucleotides agree with TRBD2. The germline CDR1 and CDR2 sequences are SQVTM and ANQGSEA. V shed 2 bases, J shed 0 bases, and the junction held 4 bases outside the gene matches. The CDR3 has 15 amino acids.

This clonotype was counted at least ten times. This chain joins TRBV7-9 and TRBJ2-2, with unresolved D. With 2 bases removed from V and 1 base from J, the gap between germline ends came to 11 bases. Per germline, CDR1 SEHNR and CDR2 FQNEAQ (reference sequence). This CDR3 has 16 residues. In DNA form, the CDR3 reads TGTGCCAGCAGCTTAAGTTGGTACAGGAACACCGGGGAGCTGTTTTTT. Protein product: CASSLSWYRNTGELFF.

This clonotype has a handful of counts. The CDR3 bases are TGTGCCAGCTCCTGGGGGAGGAATGAGCAGTTCTTC. Encoded protein: CASSWGRNEQFF. The chain has TRBV18 and TRBJ2-1; D possibly corresponds to TRBD2 (6 bases). The CDR3 contains 12 residues. With 6 bases removed from V and 7 bases from J, the gap between germline ends came to 10 bases. CDR1 and CDR2 from the germline V gene are KGHSH and LQKENI. Complete variable domain (other parts from reference TRBV18 and TRBJ2-1): NAGVMQNPRHLVRRRGQEARLRCSPMKGHSHVYWYRQLPEEGLKFMVYLQKENIIDESGMPKERFSAEFPKEGPSILRIQQVVRGDSAAYFCASSWGRNEQFFGPGTRLTVL.